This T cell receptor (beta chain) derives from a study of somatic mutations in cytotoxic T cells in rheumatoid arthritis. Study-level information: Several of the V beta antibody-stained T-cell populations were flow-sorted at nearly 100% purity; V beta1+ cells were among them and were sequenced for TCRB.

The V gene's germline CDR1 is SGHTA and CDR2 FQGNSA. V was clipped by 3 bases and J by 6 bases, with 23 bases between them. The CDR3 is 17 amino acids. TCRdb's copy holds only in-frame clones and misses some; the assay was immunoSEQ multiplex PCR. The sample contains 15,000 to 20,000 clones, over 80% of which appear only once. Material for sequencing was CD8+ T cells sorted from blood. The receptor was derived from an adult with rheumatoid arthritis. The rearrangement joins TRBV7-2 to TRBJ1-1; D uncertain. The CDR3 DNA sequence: TGTGCCAGCAGCTTTTTAGGACTGTTGAACACCCACCCTGAAGCTTTCTTT. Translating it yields CASSFLGLLNTHPEAFF.